A selection of T cell receptor beta chains follows, all from one sample in a study of T-cell memory formation after mild COVID-19. Via MiXCR, TCRdb re-called the 5' RACE reads, giving one row per CDR3 protein. Here the sample spans fewer than 400,000 distinct CDR3 sequences, approximately 15% being singletons. Material for sequencing was PBMCs or a T cell subset sorted from them (not recorded which). The receptors were sampled from a man aged 18 to 35 who had mild COVID-19 (a few samples of this study predate the infection). Cell type and time point are not known. CDR3s include the opening cysteine and the closing phenylalanine or tryptophan. Each record gives: J gene, D gene, clone size, V gene, CDR3 DNA, CDR3 protein. A D gene is named only where the DNA matches it firmly. Clone sizes are given selectively: once, few, many, or a class where the clone is expanded.

J: TRBJ1-1
D: -
size: -
V: TRBV20-1
DNA: TGCAGTGCTAGAGAGGGCACTGAAGCTTTCTTT
CDR3: CSAREGTEAFF

J: TRBJ2-2
D: TRBD1
size: -
V: TRBV15
DNA: TGTGCCACCAGCAGAGGGGACAGGATAAACACCGGGGAGCTGTTTTTT
CDR3: CATSRGDRINTGELFF

J: TRBJ1-5
D: -
size: few
V: TRBV7-2
DNA: TGTGCCAGCAGCAGCCGACGCGATCAGCCCCAGCATTTT
CDR3: CASSSRRDQPQHF

J: TRBJ2-1
D: TRBD1
size: -
V: TRBV28
DNA: TGTGCCAGCAGTCGTTATTCGGACAGGGGCAATGAGCAGTTCTTC
CDR3: CASSRYSDRGNEQFF

J: TRBJ2-1
D: TRBD1
size: many
V: TRBV7-9
DNA: TGTGCCAGCAGGGGGACAGGATACAATGAGCAGTTCTTC
CDR3: CASRGTGYNEQFF

J: TRBJ1-1
D: TRBD1
size: few
V: TRBV4-2
DNA: TGTGCCAGCAGCCAAGAGACAGGGGGCCGCACTGAAGCTTTCTTT
CDR3: CASSQETGGRTEAFF

J: TRBJ2-3
D: TRBD2
size: many
V: TRBV15
DNA: TGTGCCACCAGCAGGACTAGCGGGGGGGCAGATACGCAGTATTTT
CDR3: CATSRTSGGADTQYF

J: TRBJ1-2
D: -
size: once
V: TRBV6-5
DNA: TGTGCCAGCGGACATTATGGCTACACCTTC
CDR3: CASGHYGYTF

J: TRBJ1-1
D: TRBD1
size: many
V: TRBV5-1
DNA: TGCGCCAGCAGCTCCGGGACAGAGAACACTGAAGCTTTCTTT
CDR3: CASSSGTENTEAFF

J: TRBJ1-4
D: TRBD1
size: few
V: TRBV30
DNA: TGTGCCTGGGGGAAAGGGACAGGGTTTAATGAAAAACTGTTTTTT
CDR3: CAWGKGTGFNEKLFF

J: TRBJ2-6
D: -
size: few
V: TRBV5-1
DNA: TGCGCCAGCAGCCCCGGACAGTACTCTGGGGCCAACGTCCTGACTTTC
CDR3: CASSPGQYSGANVLTF